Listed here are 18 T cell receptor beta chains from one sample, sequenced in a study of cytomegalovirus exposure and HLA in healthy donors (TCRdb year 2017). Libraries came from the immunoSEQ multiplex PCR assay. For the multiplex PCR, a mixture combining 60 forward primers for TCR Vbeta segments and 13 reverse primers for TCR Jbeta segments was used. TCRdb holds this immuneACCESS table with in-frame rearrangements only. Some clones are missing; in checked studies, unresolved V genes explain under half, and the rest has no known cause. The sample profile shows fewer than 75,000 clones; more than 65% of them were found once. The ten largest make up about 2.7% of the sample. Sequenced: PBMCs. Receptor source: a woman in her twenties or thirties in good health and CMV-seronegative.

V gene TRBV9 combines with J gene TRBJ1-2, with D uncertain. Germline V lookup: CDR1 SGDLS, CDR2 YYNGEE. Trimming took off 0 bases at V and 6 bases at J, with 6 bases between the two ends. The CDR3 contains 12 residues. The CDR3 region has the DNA TGTGCCAGCAGCGTAGTGGCCCATGGCTACACCTTC. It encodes CASSVVAHGYTF.

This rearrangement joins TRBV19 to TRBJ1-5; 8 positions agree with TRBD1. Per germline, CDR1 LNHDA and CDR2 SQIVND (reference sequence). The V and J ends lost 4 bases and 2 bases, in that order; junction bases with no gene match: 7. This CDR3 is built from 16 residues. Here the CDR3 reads CASSRPSDRGNQPQHF. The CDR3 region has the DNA TGTGCCAGTAGTAGACCTTCGGACAGGGGCAATCAGCCCCAGCATTTT. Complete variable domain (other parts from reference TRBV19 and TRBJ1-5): DGGITQSPKYLFRKEGQNVTLSCEQNLNHDAMYWYRQDPGQGLRLIYYSQIVNDFQKGDIAEGYSVSREKKESFPLTVTSAQKNPTAFYLCASSRPSDRGNQPQHFGDGTRLSIL.

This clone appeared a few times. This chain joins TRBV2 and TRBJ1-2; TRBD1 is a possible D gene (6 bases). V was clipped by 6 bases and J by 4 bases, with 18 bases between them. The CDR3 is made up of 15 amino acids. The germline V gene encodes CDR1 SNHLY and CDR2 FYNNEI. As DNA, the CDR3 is TGTGCCAGCAGCCGTGAAAGGACAGATGCCTATGGCTACACCTTC. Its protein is CASSRERTDAYGYTF.

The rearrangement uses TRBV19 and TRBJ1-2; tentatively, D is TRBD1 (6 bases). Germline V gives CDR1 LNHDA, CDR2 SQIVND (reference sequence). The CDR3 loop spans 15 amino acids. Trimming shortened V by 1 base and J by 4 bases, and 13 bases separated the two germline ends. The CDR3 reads CASSIAETGVYGYTF. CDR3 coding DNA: TGTGCCAGTAGTATAGCTGAGACAGGAGTCTATGGCTACACCTTC.

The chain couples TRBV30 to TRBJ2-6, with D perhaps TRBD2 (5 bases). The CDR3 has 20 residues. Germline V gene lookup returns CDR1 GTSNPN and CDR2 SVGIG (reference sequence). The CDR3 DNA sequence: TGTGCTTGCAGCGCCCGATCCTTAGTCGAGGGAGCCTCTGGGGCCAACGTCCTGACTTTC. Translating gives CACSARSLVEGASGANVLTF.

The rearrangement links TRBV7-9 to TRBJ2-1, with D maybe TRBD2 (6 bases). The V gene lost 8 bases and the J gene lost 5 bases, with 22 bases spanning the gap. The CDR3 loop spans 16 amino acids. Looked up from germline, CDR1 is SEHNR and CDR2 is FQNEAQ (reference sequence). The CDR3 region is CASRAPTGTHNNEQFF. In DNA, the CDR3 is TGTGCCAGCCGAGCTCCAACCGGGACTCACAACAATGAGCAGTTCTTC.

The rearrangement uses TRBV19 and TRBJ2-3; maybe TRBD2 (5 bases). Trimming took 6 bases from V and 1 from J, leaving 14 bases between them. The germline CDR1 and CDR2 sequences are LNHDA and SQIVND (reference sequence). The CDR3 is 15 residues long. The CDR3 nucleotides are TGTGCCAGTAGCCTCGGAAGGCGGGGCACAGATACGCAGTATTTT. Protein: CASSLGRRGTDTQYF.

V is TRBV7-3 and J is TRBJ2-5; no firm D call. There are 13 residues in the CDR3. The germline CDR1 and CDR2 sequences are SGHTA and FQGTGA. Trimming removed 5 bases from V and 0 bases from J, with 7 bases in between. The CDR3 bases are TGTGCCAGCAGCCCTAGTTACCAAGAGACCCAGTACTTC. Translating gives CASSPSYQETQYF.

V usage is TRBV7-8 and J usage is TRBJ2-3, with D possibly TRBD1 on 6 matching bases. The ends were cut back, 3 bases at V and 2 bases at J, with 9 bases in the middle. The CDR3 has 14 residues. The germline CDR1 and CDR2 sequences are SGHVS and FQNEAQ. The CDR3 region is CASSFTGNTDTQYF. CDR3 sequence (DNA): TGTGCCAGCAGCTTCACAGGGAACACAGATACGCAGTATTTT.

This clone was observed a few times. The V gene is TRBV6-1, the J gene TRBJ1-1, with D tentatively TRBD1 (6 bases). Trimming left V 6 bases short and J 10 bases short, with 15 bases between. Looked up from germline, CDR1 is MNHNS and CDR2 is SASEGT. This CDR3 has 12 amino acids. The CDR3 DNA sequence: TGTGCCAGCAGGGACGACAGGCCCGGAGCTTTCTTT. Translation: CASRDDRPGAFF.

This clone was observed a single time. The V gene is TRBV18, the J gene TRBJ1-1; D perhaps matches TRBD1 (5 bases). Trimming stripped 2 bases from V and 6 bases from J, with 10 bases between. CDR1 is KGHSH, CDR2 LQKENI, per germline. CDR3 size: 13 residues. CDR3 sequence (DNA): TGTGCCAGCTCACCAGTGACAGCCGCTGAAGCTTTCTTT. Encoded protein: CASSPVTAAEAFF.

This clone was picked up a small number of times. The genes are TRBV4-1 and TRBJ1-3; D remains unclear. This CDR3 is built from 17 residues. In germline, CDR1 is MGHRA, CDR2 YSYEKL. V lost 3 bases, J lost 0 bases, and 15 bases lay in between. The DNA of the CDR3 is TGCGCCAGCAGCCAGGAGAGAACAGCGGCCTCTGGAAACACCATATATTTT. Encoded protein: CASSQERTAASGNTIYF.

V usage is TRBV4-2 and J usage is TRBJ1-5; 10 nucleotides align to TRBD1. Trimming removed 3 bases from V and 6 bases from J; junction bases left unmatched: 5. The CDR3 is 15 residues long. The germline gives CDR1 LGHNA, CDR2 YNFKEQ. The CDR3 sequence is CASSQGTGESQPQHF. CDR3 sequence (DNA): TGTGCCAGCAGCCAGGGGACAGGGGAAAGTCAGCCCCAGCATTTT.

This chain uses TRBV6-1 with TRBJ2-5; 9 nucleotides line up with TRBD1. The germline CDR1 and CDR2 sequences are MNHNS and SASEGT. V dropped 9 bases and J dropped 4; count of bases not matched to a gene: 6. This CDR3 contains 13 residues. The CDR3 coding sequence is TGTGCCAGTCATACAGGGGGCTCAGAGACCCAGTACTTC. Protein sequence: CASHTGGSETQYF.

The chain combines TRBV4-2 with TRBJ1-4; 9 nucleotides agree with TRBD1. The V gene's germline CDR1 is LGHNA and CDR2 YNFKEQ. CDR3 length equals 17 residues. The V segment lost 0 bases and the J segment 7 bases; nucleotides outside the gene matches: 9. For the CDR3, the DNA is TGTGCCAGCAGCCAAGAGGGACAGGGAAACGGGGTTGAAAAACTGTTTTTT. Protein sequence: CASSQEGQGNGVEKLFF.

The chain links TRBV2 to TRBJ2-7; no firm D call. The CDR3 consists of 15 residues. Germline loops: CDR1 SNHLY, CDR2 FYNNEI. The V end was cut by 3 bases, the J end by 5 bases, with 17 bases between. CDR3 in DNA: TGTGCCAGCAGTGATCCGAGTCGCCTTGGAGACGAGCAGTACTTC. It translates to CASSDPSRLGDEQYF. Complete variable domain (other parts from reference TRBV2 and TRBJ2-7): EPEVTQTPSHQVTQMGQEVILRCVPISNHLYFYWYRQILGQKVEFLVSFYNNEISEKSEIFDDQFSVERPDGSNFTLKIRSTKLEDSAMYFCASSDPSRLGDEQYFGPGTRLTVT.

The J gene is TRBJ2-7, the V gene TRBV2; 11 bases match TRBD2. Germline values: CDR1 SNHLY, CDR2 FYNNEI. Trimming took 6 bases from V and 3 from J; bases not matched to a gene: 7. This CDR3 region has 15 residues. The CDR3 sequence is CASRTLAGGFYEQYF. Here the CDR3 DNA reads TGTGCCAGCAGGACCCTAGCGGGGGGTTTCTACGAGCAGTACTTC.

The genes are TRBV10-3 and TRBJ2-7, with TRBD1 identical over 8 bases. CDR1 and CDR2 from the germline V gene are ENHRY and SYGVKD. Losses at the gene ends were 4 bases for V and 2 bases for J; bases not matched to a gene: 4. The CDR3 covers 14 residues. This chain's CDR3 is CAISGETGAYEQYF. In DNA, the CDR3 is TGTGCCATCAGTGGGGAGACAGGGGCCTACGAGCAGTACTTC.